This T cell receptor (beta chain) was documented in a study of T-cell memory formation after mild COVID-19. Germline V CDR1 and CDR2: MNHEY, SMNVEV (reference sequence). The junction had 16 bases not matched to a gene; V was cut back by 11 bases and J by 6 bases. The CDR3 totals 15 residues. A single record per CDR3 protein comes from TCRdb applying MiXCR to the 5' RACE reads. The sample yields around 200,000 distinct CDR3 sequences, just over 9.5% seen once. Details on this clonotype: The antigen is not known.

Notes on the study in general: Shrinking CD4+ clones resided mostly in CM and EM, and CD8+ ones in EMRA. Whether day 37 second-wave clones are SARS-CoV-2-specific was not confirmed. Certain responding clones were present in pre-infection memory, suggesting participation of cross-reactive memory.

The sample consisted of PBMCs or a T cell subset sorted from them (not recorded which). The source of this sequence is a young man who had mild COVID-19 (a few samples of this study predate the infection). Cell type and time point are not known. This rearrangement joins TRBV27 to TRBJ2-3; 8 bases are shared with TRBD1. The CDR3 protein is CAGQIRGRRGDTQYF. The CDR3 DNA reads TGTGCCGGTCAAATCAGGGGGCGACGAGGGGATACGCAGTATTTT.